This TCR beta chain was recovered during a study of lymphopenia after photon versus proton radiotherapy. Notes on this clone: Other DNA sequences of this sample code for an identical CDR3.

This CDR3 comprises 13 residues. Germline-derived CDR1 and CDR2 are MNHEY and SMNVEV (reference sequence). The V and J ends lost 3 bases and 4 bases respectively, with 10 bases between them. Data came from immunoSEQ multiplex PCR; TCRdb stores just in-frame clones and leaves some out. The data hold 20,000 to 25,000 clones, with approximately 84% observed a single time. The source material was peripheral blood, sampled from a patient treated with photon-based radiotherapy. The clonotype was recovered from a woman in her forties or fifties with pancreatic cancer. This chain links TRBV27 with TRBJ2-7, with D possibly TRBD1 on 6 matching bases. For the CDR3, the DNA is TGTGCCAGCAGTTTGAGGGGGAGTTACGAGCAGTACTTC. This translates into CASSLRGSYEQYF.